What follows are 25 T cell receptor beta chains derived from one specimen sequenced in a study of OX40 agonist ivuxolimab in advanced cancers. The repertoire was sequenced with immunoSEQ multiplex PCR; TCRdb's copy has only in-frame clones and lacks some. This sample has 45,000 to 55,000 clones; 75% to 85% occur once, and the top ten carry over 1%. Specimen: CD4+ or CD8+ T cells sorted from blood, collected in a trial of the OX40 agonist ivuxolimab. The receptors derive from an adult with an advanced solid tumor such as melanoma, head and neck, liver or kidney cancer.

This chain connects TRBV5-1 to TRBJ1-3, with D hard to call. V lost 0 bases to trimming and J lost 0 bases, with 10 bases between them. This CDR3 is built from 16 residues. CDR1 is SGHRS, CDR2 YFSETQ, per germline. The CDR3 reads CASSLVGPDSGNTIYF. The CDR3 region has the DNA TGCGCCAGCAGCTTGGTCGGGCCGGACTCTGGAAACACCATATATTTT.

The chain employs TRBV14 and TRBJ2-2; no firm D call. The CDR3 runs to 16 residues. Trimming shortened V by 0 bases and J by 5 bases, and 13 bases separated the two germline ends. Germline V gene lookup returns CDR1 SGHDN and CDR2 FVKESK. CDR3 loop: CASSQDHGSLTGELFF. The CDR3 coding sequence is TGTGCCAGCAGCCAAGATCATGGATCCCTAACCGGGGAGCTGTTTTTT.

The chain employs TRBV7-2 and TRBJ1-1; D may be TRBD1 (6 bases). V lost 5 bases, J lost 0 bases, and 10 bases lay in between. The CDR3 extends over 14 amino acids. Germline V gene lookup returns CDR1 SGHTA and CDR2 FQGNSA. As DNA, the CDR3 is TGTGCCAGCAGCCCACAGGGTATGAACACTGAAGCTTTCTTT. Protein product: CASSPQGMNTEAFF.

The genes are TRBV19 and TRBJ1-1, with D unclear. V shed 5 bases and J shed 1 base, with 17 bases lying between them. The CDR3 runs 16 residues. Germline CDR1 LNHDA, CDR2 SQIVND (reference sequence). This CDR3 reads CASSLIPSTKNTEAFF. As DNA, the CDR3 is TGTGCCAGTAGTTTAATCCCATCTACCAAGAACACTGAAGCTTTCTTT.

The chain uses TRBV19 and TRBJ1-6; weak D call: TRBD1 (5 bases). Germline loops: CDR1 LNHDA, CDR2 SQIVND (reference sequence). Trimming took 3 bases from V and 10 from J, leaving 13 bases between them. The CDR3 totals 14 residues. CDR3 sequence: CASSIEGIRSPLHF. The CDR3 DNA follows: TGTGCCAGTAGTATTGAGGGGATTCGGTCACCCCTCCACTTT.

The chain employs TRBV18 and TRBJ2-1, with 13 bases lining up with TRBD2. V shed 3 bases and J 6 bases; nucleotides not matched to a gene: 5. The CDR3 length is 16 residues. Germline V gene data show CDR1 as KGHSH and CDR2 as LQKENI. The CDR3 here is CASSPATSGGRNEQFF. The CDR3 nucleotides read TGTGCCAGCTCACCCGCGACTAGCGGGGGGCGCAATGAGCAGTTCTTC.

The J gene is TRBJ1-1, the V gene TRBV19; 10 bases agree with TRBD1. The CDR3 sequence is 13 residues long. V lost 3 bases, J lost 12 bases, and 7 bases stayed unmatched. CDR1 is LNHDA and CDR2 is SQIVND in the germline V gene (reference sequence). The CDR3 DNA follows: TGTGCCAGTAGTATTCGGGACAGGGGATACTCTTTCTTT. This gives the protein CASSIRDRGYSFF.

The rearrangement joins TRBV7-2 to TRBJ1-1; D gene unclear. Germline V gene data show CDR1 as SGHTA and CDR2 as FQGNSA. V was trimmed by 5 bases and J by 3 bases, leaving 13 bases between them. The CDR3 runs to 14 residues. The CDR3 loop is CASSPTLADTEAFF. Here the CDR3 DNA reads TGTGCCAGCAGCCCCACTTTAGCAGACACTGAAGCTTTCTTT.

This rearrangement joins TRBV9 to TRBJ1-2; the D is unclear. Germline V gives CDR1 SGDLS, CDR2 YYNGEE. Trimming left V 1 base short and J 2 bases short, with 18 bases between. The CDR3 totals 17 residues. CDR3 sequence (DNA): TGTGCCAGCAGCGTAATTGGCTCCCGTACGGCGAACTATGGCTACACCTTC. Amino acid sequence: CASSVIGSRTANYGYTF.

This chain joins TRBV2 and TRBJ1-2; the D gene is possibly TRBD1 (6 bases). Deletions cut 5 bases from V and 3 bases from J, with 13 bases between. Germline CDR1 reads SNHLY; CDR2 reads FYNNEI. CDR3 size: 14 residues. This chain's CDR3 is CASSMGGLDYGYTF. The CDR3 DNA reads as TGTGCCAGCAGTATGGGGGGGCTAGACTATGGCTACACCTTC.

The chain is built from TRBV9 and TRBJ2-3; D is possibly TRBD2 (6 bases). V lost 4 bases to trimming and J lost 2 bases, with 11 bases between them. The germline V gene has CDR1 SGDLS and CDR2 YYNGEE. The CDR3 contains 14 residues. This CDR3 is CASSQTSFTDTQYF. CDR3 nucleotides: TGTGCCAGCAGCCAGACTAGTTTCACAGATACGCAGTATTTT.

J is TRBJ2-5 and V is TRBV6-5, with D unclear. CDR1 MNHEY and CDR2 SVGAGI come from the germline V gene. V lost 4 bases to trimming and J lost 2 bases, with 14 bases between them. This CDR3 comprises 15 residues. The CDR3 protein is CASSSRQSYQETQYF. Here the CDR3 DNA reads TGTGCCAGCAGTTCTCGCCAGAGTTATCAAGAGACCCAGTACTTC.

The V gene is TRBV7-9, the J gene TRBJ1-2; 9 bases map to TRBD1. The trim removed 10 bases at V and 1 base at J, leaving 10 bases unmatched. The CDR3 runs to 15 residues. CDR1 and CDR2 from the germline V gene are SEHNR and FQNEAQ (reference sequence). The CDR3, as DNA: TGTGCCATCCCGGGGACAGGGCAGAGTAACTATGGCTACACCTTC. It codes for CAIPGTGQSNYGYTF.

DNA for the CDR3: TGTGCCAGCAGCTTACCGGGGGGCAATCAGCCCCAGCATTTT. This codes for CASSLPGGNQPQHF. The chain uses TRBV5-5 and TRBJ1-5, with a possible D match to TRBD1 (5 bases). V lost 2 bases to trimming and J lost 2 bases, with 8 bases between them. CDR1 and CDR2 (germline): SGHKS, YYEKEE (reference sequence). The CDR3 is 14 residues long.

The rearrangement uses TRBV7-2 and TRBJ2-7, with 11 bases identical to TRBD1. Germline-derived CDR1 and CDR2 are SGHTA and FQGNSA. Trimming cost V 5 bases and J 5 bases; bases outside gene matches: 5. The CDR3 spans 14 residues. The CDR3 protein is CASSVGQGAHEQYF. The CDR3 bases are TGTGCCAGCAGCGTAGGACAGGGGGCTCACGAGCAGTACTTC.

The chain employs TRBV10-3 and TRBJ1-5, with 7 bases identical to TRBD1. This CDR3 is built from 15 residues. The J segment lost 0 bases and the V segment lost 9 bases, leaving 8 bases of the junction unmatched. CDR1 ENHRY and CDR2 SYGVKD come from the germline V gene. CDR3 sequence: CAIRQGGDSNQPQHF. The DNA for the CDR3 is TGTGCCATTAGACAGGGCGGAGATAGCAATCAGCCCCAGCATTTT.

The rearrangement joins TRBV6-1 to TRBJ1-5, with D hard to call. The CDR3 contains 16 residues. V was pared by 3 bases and J by 2 bases, with 14 bases between. Germline CDR1 and CDR2: MNHNS and SASEGT. The CDR3 nucleotides are TGTGCCAGCAGTGATCCCCGGGGTGTCGGCAATCAGCCCCAGCATTTT. This gives the protein CASSDPRGVGNQPQHF.

The rearrangement uses TRBV9 and TRBJ1-2; D unresolved. CDR1 is SGDLS and CDR2 is YYNGEE in the germline V gene. V lost 5 bases, J lost 8 bases, and 13 bases lay in between. The CDR3 contains 12 residues. The CDR3 nucleotides read TGTGCCAGCAGGGGAGCCCTAGACGGCTACACCTTC. Its protein is CASRGALDGYTF.

This chain links TRBV30 with TRBJ1-5, with D possibly matching TRBD1 (6 bases). Per the germline V gene, CDR1 is GTSNPN and CDR2 is SVGIG (reference sequence). The CDR3 is made up of 15 amino acids. V was shortened by 0 bases and J by 4 bases, with 13 bases between the two germline ends. This CDR3 is CAWSVRGGVNQPQHF. In nucleotides, the CDR3 is TGTGCCTGGAGTGTTCGAGGGGGTGTAAATCAGCCCCAGCATTTT.

The chain is built from TRBV14 and TRBJ1-1; a weak D match, TRBD1 (5 bases). Trimming took off 0 bases at V and 1 base at J, with 15 bases between the two ends. Germline V gene data show CDR1 as SGHDN and CDR2 as FVKESK. The CDR3 covers 17 residues. In DNA form, the CDR3 reads TGTGCCAGCAGCCAAGAATTGGGGAAGGGACCGAACACTGAAGCTTTCTTT. Translation gives CASSQELGKGPNTEAFF.

The chain uses TRBV2 and TRBJ2-2; the D gene is possibly TRBD2 (5 bases). Trimming removed 7 bases from V and 7 bases from J, with 19 bases in between. CDR3 size: 15 residues. Germline V gene lookup returns CDR1 SNHLY and CDR2 FYNNEI. CDR3 region: CASMRSDYLRGELFF. The CDR3 DNA is TGTGCCAGCATGAGGAGCGACTACCTTCGCGGGGAGCTGTTTTTT. Using reference TRBV2 and TRBJ2-2 for the parts outside the CDR3, the full variable domain is EPEVTQTPSHQVTQMGQEVILRCVPISNHLYFYWYRQILGQKVEFLVSFYNNEISEKSEIFDDQFSVERPDGSNFTLKIRSTKLEDSAMYFCASMRSDYLRGELFFGEGSRLTVL.

This clone occurred a few times. The J gene is TRBJ2-2, the V gene TRBV5-1; 7 positions agree with TRBD1. V lost 1 base, J lost 1 base, and 4 bases stayed unmatched. The CDR3 is 16 amino acids. Looked up from germline, CDR1 is SGHRS and CDR2 is YFSETQ. As DNA, the CDR3 is TGCGCCAGCAGCTTGACCGGGACAGTGAACACCGGGGAGCTGTTTTTT. Translation gives CASSLTGTVNTGELFF.

The genes are TRBV5-1 and TRBJ2-5, with 7 bases identical to TRBD1. This CDR3 region has 15 residues. With 0 bases clipped from V and 4 bases from J, the junction kept 6 bases outside the gene matches. CDR1 SGHRS and CDR2 YFSETQ come from the germline V gene. CDR3 sequence (DNA): TGCGCCAGCAGCTTGGACGGCAGGGGGTCAGAGACCCAGTACTTC. The encoded protein is CASSLDGRGSETQYF.

The V call is TRBV30, the J call TRBJ1-4; 7 nucleotides align to TRBD1. V dropped 1 base and J dropped 3; count of bases not matched to a gene: 14. Per the germline V gene, CDR1 is GTSNPN and CDR2 is SVGIG (reference sequence). The CDR3 runs 18 residues. The CDR3 region is CAWSDLGTDLGANEKLFF. As DNA, the CDR3 is TGTGCCTGGAGTGACCTTGGGACAGACCTCGGGGCTAATGAAAAACTGTTTTTT. Looking up the rest from reference TRBV30 and TRBJ1-4 gives the full variable domain: SQTIHQWPATLVQPVGSPLSLECTVEGTSNPNLYWYRQAAGRGLQLLFYSVGIGQISSEVPQNLSASRPQDRQFILSSKKLLLSDSGFYLCAWSDLGTDLGANEKLFFGSGTQLSVL.

As concerns this clone: One junction end disagrees with the germline gene, perhaps due to a read error. This chain uses TRBV11-2 with TRBJ1-2, with no clear D. This CDR3 comprises 16 residues. Germline V gives CDR1 SGHAT, CDR2 FQNNGV. CDR3 sequence: CASSLVPEQLLKSEAF. The CDR3 DNA reads as TGTGCCAGCAGCTTAGTACCAGAACAGCTTCTAAAATCGGAAGCCTTC.